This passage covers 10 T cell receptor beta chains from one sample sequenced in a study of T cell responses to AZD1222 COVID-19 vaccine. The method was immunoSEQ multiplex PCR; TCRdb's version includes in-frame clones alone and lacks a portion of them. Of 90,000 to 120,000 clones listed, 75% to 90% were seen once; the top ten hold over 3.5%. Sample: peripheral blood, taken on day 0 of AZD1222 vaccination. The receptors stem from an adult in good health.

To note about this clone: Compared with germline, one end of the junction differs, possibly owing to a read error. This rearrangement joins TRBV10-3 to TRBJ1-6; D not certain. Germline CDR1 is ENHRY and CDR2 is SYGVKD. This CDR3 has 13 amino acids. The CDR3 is CAITESTNSPLHF. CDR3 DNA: TGTGCCATCACTGAGAGTACAAATTCACCCCTCCACTTT.

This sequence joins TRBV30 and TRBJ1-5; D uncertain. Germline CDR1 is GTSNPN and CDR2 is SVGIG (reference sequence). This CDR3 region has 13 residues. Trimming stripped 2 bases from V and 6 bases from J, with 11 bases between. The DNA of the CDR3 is TGTGCCTGGAGTACCCTCAACGGTCAGCCCCAGCATTTT. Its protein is CAWSTLNGQPQHF.

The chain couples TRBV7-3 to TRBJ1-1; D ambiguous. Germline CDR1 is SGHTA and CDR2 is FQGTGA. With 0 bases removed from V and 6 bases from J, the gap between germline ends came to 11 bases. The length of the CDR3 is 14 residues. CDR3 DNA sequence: TGTGCCAGCAGCTTAACCTACCCGGCAGCTGAAGCTTTCTTT. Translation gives CASSLTYPAAEAFF.

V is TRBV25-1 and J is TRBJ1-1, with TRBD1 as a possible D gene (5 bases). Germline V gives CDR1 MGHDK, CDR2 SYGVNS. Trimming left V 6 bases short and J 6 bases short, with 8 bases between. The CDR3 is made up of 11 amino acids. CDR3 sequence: CASRSGPEAFF. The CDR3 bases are TGTGCCAGCAGGTCAGGGCCTGAAGCTTTCTTT.

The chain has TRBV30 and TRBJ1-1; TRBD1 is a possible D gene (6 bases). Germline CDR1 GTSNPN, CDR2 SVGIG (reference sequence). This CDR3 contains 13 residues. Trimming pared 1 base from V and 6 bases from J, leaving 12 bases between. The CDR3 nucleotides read TGTGCCTGGAGTGCGGGACATGATCCTGAAGCTTTCTTT. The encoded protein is CAWSAGHDPEAFF.

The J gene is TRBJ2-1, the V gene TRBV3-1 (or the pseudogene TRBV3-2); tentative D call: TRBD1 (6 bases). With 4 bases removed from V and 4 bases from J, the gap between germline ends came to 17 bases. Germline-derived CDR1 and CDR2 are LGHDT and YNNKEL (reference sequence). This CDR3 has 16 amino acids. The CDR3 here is CASSPRGDNRYNEQFF. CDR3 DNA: TGTGCCAGCAGCCCCCGAGGGGACAACAGGTACAATGAGCAGTTCTTC.

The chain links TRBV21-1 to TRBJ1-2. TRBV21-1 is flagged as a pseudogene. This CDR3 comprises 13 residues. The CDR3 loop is CASMVREPYGYTF. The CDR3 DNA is TGTGCCAGCATGGTCAGGGAGCCCTATGGCTACACCTTC.

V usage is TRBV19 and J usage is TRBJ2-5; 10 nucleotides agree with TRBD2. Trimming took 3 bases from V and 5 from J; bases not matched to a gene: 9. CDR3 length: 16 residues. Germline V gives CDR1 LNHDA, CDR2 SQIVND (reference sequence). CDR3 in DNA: TGTGCCAGTAGTATCCCCCCAACTAGCGGGGTTGAGACCCAGTACTTC. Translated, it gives CASSIPPTSGVETQYF.

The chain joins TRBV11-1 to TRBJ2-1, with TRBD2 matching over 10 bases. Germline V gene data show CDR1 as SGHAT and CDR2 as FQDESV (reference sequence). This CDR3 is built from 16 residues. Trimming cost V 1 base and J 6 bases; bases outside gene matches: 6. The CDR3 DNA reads TGTGCCAGCAGCTTAGGGAGCGGGGGGGCCTCCAATGAGCAGTTCTTC. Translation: CASSLGSGGASNEQFF.

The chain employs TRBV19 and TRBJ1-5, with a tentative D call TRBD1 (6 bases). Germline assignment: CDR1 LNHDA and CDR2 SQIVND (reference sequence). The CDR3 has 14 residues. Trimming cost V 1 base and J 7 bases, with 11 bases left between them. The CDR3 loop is CASSIGFGGQPQHF. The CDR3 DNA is TGTGCCAGTAGTATAGGTTTTGGGGGCCAGCCCCAGCATTTT.